This TCR beta chain appears in the sequencing data of a study of tumor-infiltrating lymphocytes in primary liver carcinoma. This clonotype was detected once. The approximately 17-32 mg bulk tissue piece was not sorted before simultaneous RNA and DNA extraction. Reverse transcription of roughly 470 ng total RNA with a constant-region primer produced TCR beta cDNA. Libraries of TCR beta came from three nested multiplex PCR rounds with slightly modified ARM-PCR. PCR rounds one and two used TRBV1-TRBV30 forward primers with a C-beta reverse primer for 9 to 10 cycles each. TCRdb recomputed calls from the multiplex PCR reads with MiXCR, one row per CDR3 protein. The sample lists 25,000 or so distinct CDR3 sequences, 77% occurring once. CDR1 MDHEN and CDR2 SYDVKM come from the germline V gene. V was pared by 7 bases and J by 8 bases, with 22 bases between. The CDR3 consists of 15 residues.

The TCR sequence derives from a woman aged 25 to 45 with primary liver carcinoma and hepatitis B virus infection. Sample: liver tumor tissue from sampling region 5. Indicated subset: tumor region T5, tumor centre. V and J are TRBV28 and TRBJ2-3, with D possibly being TRBD1 or TRBD2 (5 bases each). CDR3: CASNHPSGRQGTQYF. DNA for the CDR3: TGTGCCAGCAATCACCCCTCGGGACGGCAAGGTACGCAGTATTTT.